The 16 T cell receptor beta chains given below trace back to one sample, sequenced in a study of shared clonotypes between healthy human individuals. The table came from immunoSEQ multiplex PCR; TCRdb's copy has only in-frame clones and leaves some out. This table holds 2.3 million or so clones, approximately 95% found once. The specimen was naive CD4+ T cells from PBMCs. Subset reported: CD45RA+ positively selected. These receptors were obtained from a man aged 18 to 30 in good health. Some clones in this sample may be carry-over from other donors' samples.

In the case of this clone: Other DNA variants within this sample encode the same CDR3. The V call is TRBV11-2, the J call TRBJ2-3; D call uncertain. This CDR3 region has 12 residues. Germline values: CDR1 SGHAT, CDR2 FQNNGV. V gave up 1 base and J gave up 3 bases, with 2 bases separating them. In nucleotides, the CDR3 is TGTGCCAGCAGCTTAGTTACAGATACGCAGTATTTT. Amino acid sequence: CASSLVTDTQYF.

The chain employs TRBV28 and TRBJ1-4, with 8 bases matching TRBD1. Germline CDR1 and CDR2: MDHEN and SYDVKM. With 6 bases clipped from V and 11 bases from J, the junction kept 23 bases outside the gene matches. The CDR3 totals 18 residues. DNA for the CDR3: TGTGCCAGCAGCCCGCCCGCTTTGAGTCTGACAGGGGTCGGGAAACTGTTTTTT. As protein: CASSPPALSLTGVGKLFF.

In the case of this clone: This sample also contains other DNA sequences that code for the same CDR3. CDR3 bases: TGTGCCAGCAGCTTTCGGACCAACACTGAAGCTTTCTTT. This gives the protein CASSFRTNTEAFF. V usage is TRBV7-3 and J usage is TRBJ1-1; D gene uncertain. Trimming took off 3 bases at V and 2 bases at J, with 7 bases between the two ends. Per the germline V gene, CDR1 is SGHTA and CDR2 is FQGTGA. This CDR3 has 13 amino acids.

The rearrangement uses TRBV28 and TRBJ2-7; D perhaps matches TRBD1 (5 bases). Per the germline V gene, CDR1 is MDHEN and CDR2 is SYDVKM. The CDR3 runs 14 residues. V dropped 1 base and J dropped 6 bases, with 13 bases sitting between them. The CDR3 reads CASSLYGRVVEQYF. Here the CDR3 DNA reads TGTGCCAGCAGTTTATATGGCAGGGTCGTCGAGCAGTACTTC.

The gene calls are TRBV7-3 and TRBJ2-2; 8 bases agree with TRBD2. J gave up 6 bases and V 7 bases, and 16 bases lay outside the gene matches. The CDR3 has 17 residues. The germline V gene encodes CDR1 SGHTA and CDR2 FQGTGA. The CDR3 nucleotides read TGTGCCAGCACCAATTACCGAAGGAGCGGGAGCCCCGGGGAGCTGTTTTTT. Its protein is CASTNYRRSGSPGELFF.

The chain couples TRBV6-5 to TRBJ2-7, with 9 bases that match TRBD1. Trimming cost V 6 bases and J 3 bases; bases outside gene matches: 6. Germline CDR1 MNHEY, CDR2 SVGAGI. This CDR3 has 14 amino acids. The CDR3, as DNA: TGTGCCAGCAGGACAGGGGGGCGACTCTACGAGCAGTACTTC. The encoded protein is CASRTGGRLYEQYF.

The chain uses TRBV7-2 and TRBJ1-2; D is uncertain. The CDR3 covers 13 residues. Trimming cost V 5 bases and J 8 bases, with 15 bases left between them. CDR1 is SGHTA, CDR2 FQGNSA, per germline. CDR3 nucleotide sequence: TGTGCCAGCAGCCCCCAACCCCCTATGGGCTACACCTTC. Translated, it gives CASSPQPPMGYTF.

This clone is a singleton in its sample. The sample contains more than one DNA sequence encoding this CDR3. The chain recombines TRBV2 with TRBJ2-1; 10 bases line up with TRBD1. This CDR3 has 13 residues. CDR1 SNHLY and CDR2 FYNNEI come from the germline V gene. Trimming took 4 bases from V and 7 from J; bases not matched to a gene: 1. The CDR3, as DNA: TGTGCCAGCAGTGGGACAGGGGGGAATGAGCAGTTCTTC. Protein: CASSGTGGNEQFF.

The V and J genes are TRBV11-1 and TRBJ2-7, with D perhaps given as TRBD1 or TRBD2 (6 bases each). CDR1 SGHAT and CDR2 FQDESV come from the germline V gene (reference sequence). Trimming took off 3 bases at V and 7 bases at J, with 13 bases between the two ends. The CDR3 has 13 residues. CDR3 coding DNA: TGTGCCAGCAGCTTCACAGGGACTGGGGAGCAGTACTTC. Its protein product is CASSFTGTGEQYF.

The CDR3, as DNA: TGTGCCAGCAGCAAGGGTAACTTAGGCAGCCAGGGCTACTATGGCTACACCTTC. Amino acid sequence: CASSKGNLGSQGYYGYTF. The V and J genes are TRBV21-1 and TRBJ1-2; the DNA was not compared with TRBD1, the D call given in the table. TRBV21-1 is flagged as a pseudogene. This CDR3 contains 18 residues.

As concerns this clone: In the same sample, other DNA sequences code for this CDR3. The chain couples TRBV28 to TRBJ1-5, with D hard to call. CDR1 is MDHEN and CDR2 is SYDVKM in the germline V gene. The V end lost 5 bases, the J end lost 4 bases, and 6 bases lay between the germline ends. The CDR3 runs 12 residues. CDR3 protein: CASSILNQPQHF. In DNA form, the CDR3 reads TGTGCCAGCAGTATACTAAATCAGCCCCAGCATTTT.

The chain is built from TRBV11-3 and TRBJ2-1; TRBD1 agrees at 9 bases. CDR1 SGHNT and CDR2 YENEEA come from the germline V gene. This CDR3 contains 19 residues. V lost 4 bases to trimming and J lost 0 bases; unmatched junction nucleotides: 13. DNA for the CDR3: TGTGCCAGCAGCTCCGTTATGGGACAGGGTATTGGCTCCTACAATGAGCAGTTCTTC. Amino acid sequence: CASSSVMGQGIGSYNEQFF.

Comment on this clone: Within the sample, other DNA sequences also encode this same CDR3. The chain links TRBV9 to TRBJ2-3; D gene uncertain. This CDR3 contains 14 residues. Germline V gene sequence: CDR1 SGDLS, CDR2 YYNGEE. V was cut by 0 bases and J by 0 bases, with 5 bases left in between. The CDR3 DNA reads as TGTGCCAGCAGCGTAGATGGTAGCACAGATACGCAGTATTTT. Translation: CASSVDGSTDTQYF. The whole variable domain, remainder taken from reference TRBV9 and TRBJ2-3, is DSGVTQTPKHLITATGQRVTLRCSPRSGDLSVYWYQQSLDQGLQFLIQYYNGEERAKGNILERFSAQQFPDLHSELNLSSLELGDSALYFCASSVDGSTDTQYFGPGTRLTVL.

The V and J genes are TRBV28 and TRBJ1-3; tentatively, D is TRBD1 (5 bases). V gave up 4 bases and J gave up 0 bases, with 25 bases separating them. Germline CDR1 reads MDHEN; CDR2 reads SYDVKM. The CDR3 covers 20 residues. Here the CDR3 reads CASSSAGTALGSHSGNTIYF. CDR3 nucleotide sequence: TGTGCCAGCAGTTCAGCCGGGACGGCCCTAGGGTCTCACTCTGGAAACACCATATATTTT.

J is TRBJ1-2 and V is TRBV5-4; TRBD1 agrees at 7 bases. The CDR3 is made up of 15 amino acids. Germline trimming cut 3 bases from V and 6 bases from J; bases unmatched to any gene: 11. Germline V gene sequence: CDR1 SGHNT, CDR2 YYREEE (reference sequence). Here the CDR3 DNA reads TGTGCCAGCAGCTCCGGGGCTGCAGGGGGACATGGCTACACCTTC. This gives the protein CASSSGAAGGHGYTF.

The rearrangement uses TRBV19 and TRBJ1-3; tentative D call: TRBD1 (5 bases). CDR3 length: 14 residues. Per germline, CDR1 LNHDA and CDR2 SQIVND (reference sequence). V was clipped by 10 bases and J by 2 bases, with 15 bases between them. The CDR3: CATSDGGAGNTIYF. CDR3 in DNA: TGTGCCACCTCTGACGGGGGGGCTGGAAACACCATATATTTT. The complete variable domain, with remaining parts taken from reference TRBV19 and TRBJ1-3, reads DGGITQSPKYLFRKEGQNVTLSCEQNLNHDAMYWYRQDPGQGLRLIYYSQIVNDFQKGDIAEGYSVSREKKESFPLTVTSAQKNPTAFYLCATSDGGAGNTIYFGEGSWLTVV.